The clone carrying this TCR beta chain was detected a few times. These data come from a study of spatial heterogeneity in lung cancer. At the level of the study: The mean occurrence of each unique TCR and UMI combination in raw reads exceeded ten.

V dropped 5 bases and J dropped 5 bases, with 15 bases sitting between them. The CDR3 runs to 14 residues. Germline V gene sequence: CDR1 SGHVS, CDR2 FQNEAQ. TCR cDNA molecules each carried a unique molecular identifier. TCRdb passed the 5' RACE reads through MiXCR, listing each CDR3 protein once. The sample has 35,000 or so distinct CDR3 sequences, 4% to 6% seen once; the top ten hold more than 25%. The sample's time point: sample taken at primary tumor resection. Whole RNA obtained from tumor, nontumor lung or frozen PBMC underwent sequencing without sorting. This specimen consisted of PBMCs, obtained at surgery. This rearrangement joins TRBV7-8 to TRBJ2-5, with a possible D match to TRBD1 (6 bases). The TCR originated in a female donor with early-stage non-small cell lung cancer. CDR3: CASSPHRVKETQYF. The CDR3 DNA reads as TGTGCCAGCAGCCCCCACAGGGTCAAGGAGACCCAGTACTTC. Supplemented by reference TRBV7-8 and TRBJ2-5, the full variable domain reads GAGVSQSPRYKVAKRGQDVALRCDPISGHVSLFWYQQALGQGPEFLTYFQNEAQLDKSGLPSDRFFAERPEGSVSTLKIQRTQQEDSAVYLCASSPHRVKETQYFGPGTRLLVL.